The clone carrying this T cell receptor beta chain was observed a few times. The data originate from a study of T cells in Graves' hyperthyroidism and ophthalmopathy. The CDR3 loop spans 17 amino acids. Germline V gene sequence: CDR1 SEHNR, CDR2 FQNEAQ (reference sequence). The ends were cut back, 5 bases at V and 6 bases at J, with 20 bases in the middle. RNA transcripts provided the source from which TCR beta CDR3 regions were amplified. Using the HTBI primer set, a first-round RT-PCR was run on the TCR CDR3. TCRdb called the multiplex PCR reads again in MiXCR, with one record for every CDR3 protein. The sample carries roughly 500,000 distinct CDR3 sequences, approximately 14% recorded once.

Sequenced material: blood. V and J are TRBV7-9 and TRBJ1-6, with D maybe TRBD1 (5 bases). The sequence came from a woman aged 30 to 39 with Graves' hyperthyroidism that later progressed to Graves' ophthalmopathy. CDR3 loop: CASSTSLRQGLNSPLHF. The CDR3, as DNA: TGTGCCAGCAGCACTTCGTTGAGGCAGGGACTTAATTCACCCCTCCACTTT.